The entry that follows covers one T cell receptor (beta chain) sequence. The antigen remains unidentified. Unmatched junction bases numbered 6, after V lost 6 bases and J lost 3 bases. In germline, CDR1 is SQVTM, CDR2 ANQGSEA. The CDR3 runs to 13 residues. Study-wide results and limits: Greatest tumor Treg TCR overlap was with tumor naive CD4+ cells. In terms of TCR gene usage, tumor memory CD4+ T cells clustered together with blood and lymph node memory CD4+ cells, as well as with lymph node naive CD4+ cells.

After constant-region reverse-primer amplification, full-length variable regions underwent semi-nested PCR with Nested Universal Primer A. MiXCR, run by TCRdb on the 5' RACE reads, gives a single entry per CDR3 protein. The sample shows about 50,000 distinct CDR3 sequences, 28% of them seen only once. CD25-based Treg depletion was applied to purified naive CD4+ T cells. Sequenced material: naive CD4+ T cells sorted from blood. Subset denoted: naive CD4+ T cells, CD4+CD45RA+CD25-. The sequence derives from a female donor with breast cancer. This chain links TRBV29-1 with TRBJ1-2; 8 bases match TRBD1. This CDR3 reads CSVEIQGDYGYTF. As DNA, the CDR3 is TGCAGCGTAGAGATACAGGGGGACTATGGCTACACCTTC.